Presented here are 31 T cell receptor beta chains from one specimen sequenced in a study of regulatory T cells in long-lasting Graves disease. The sample's time point: newly diagnosed GD, antithyroid drugs for less than 3 months. PBMCs were the source of the RNA used for TCR sequencing. To make TCR beta libraries, researchers used iRepertoire HTBI primers and Arm-PCR of CDR3 regions. TCRdb processed the multiplex PCR reads anew with MiXCR; each CDR3 protein has one entry. The sample includes 500,000 or so distinct CDR3 sequences, 16% of them seen just once. The same data also went into a second study, on T cells in Graves' hyperthyroidism and ophthalmopathy.

Material: peripheral blood mononuclear cells (PBMCs), obtained at new diagnosis, from a patient treated with antithyroid drugs. The receptors shown here come from a man aged 40-50 years with Graves disease.

There are many counts of this clonotype. The chain employs TRBV28 and TRBJ1-5; 11 nucleotides agree with TRBD1. The V gene end was trimmed by 7 bases and the J gene end by 1 base; junction bases not matched to a gene: 6. Germline V gene data show CDR1 as MDHEN and CDR2 as SYDVKM. This CDR3 region has 16 residues. Written as DNA, the CDR3 is TGTGCCAGCATAGGGGACAGGGGGATAAGCAATCAGCCCCAGCATTTT. As protein: CASIGDRGISNQPQHF.

This clonotype has ten or more counts. The chain employs TRBV6-5 and TRBJ1-6; D gene unclear. V was shortened by 4 bases and J by 14 bases, with 18 bases between the two germline ends. CDR1 and CDR2 (germline): MNHEY, SVGAGI. The CDR3 has 14 amino acids. This chain's CDR3 is CASSFGRRVGTLHF. CDR3 bases: TGTGCCAGCAGTTTCGGACGTCGGGTGGGGACCCTCCACTTT.

The V call is TRBV6-1, the J call TRBJ1-1, with D perhaps TRBD1 (5 bases). Trimming removed 5 bases from V and 10 bases from J, with 20 bases in between. Germline CDR1 MNHNS, CDR2 SASEGT. The CDR3 covers 14 residues. CDR3 coding DNA: TGTGCCAGCAGTCCTTCTCCTTCAGGGAGAAGAGCTTTCTTT. The encoded protein is CASSPSPSGRRAFF.

This clonotype was recorded once. V usage is TRBV6-5 and J usage is TRBJ1-1, with D possibly being TRBD1 (6 bases). The CDR3 extends over 12 amino acids. Germline V gives CDR1 MNHEY, CDR2 SVGAGI. Trimming left V 2 bases short and J 11 bases short, with 12 bases between. CDR3 coding DNA: TGTGCCAGCAGTTACGAACAGGGAGGTGCTTTCTTT. Protein: CASSYEQGGAFF.

This clonotype was counted ten times or more. This sequence joins TRBV12-3 or TRBV12-4 and TRBJ1-5; D uncertain. V dropped 5 bases and J dropped 11 bases, with 13 bases sitting between them. The CDR3 consists of 12 residues. CDR3: CASSPTAKAQHF. CDR3 bases: TGTGCCAGCAGTCCGACCGCGAAGGCCCAGCATTTT.

This clonotype was counted at least ten times. This chain links TRBV12-3 or TRBV12-4 with TRBJ2-1; 9 positions agree with TRBD2. J lost 1 base, V lost 7 bases, and 2 bases had no gene match. This CDR3 is built from 14 residues. DNA of the CDR3: TGTGCCAGCAAGGCGGGAGGGTCCTACAATGAGCAGTTCTTC. Its translation is CASKAGGSYNEQFF.

This clonotype was picked up many times. The chain is built from TRBV12-3 or TRBV12-4 and TRBJ2-1; possible D gene TRBD2, 6 bases. The CDR3 is 14 amino acids. The germline V and J ends were trimmed by 1 base and 6 bases, with 10 bases remaining between them. CDR3 region: CASSLELAANEQFF. The CDR3 DNA sequence: TGTGCCAGCAGTTTAGAACTAGCCGCCAATGAGCAGTTCTTC.

V is TRBV9 and J is TRBJ2-6; D ambiguous. The CDR3 is made up of 15 amino acids. The V and J ends lost 0 bases and 0 bases respectively, with 4 bases between them. The V gene's germline CDR1 is SGDLS and CDR2 YYNGEE. CDR3 amino acids: CASSVDGSGANVLTF. In nucleotides, the CDR3 is TGTGCCAGCAGCGTAGATGGCTCTGGGGCCAACGTCCTGACTTTC.

The gene calls are TRBV6-1 and TRBJ2-1, with D uncertain. The CDR3 is 15 residues long. Looked up from germline, CDR1 is MNHNS and CDR2 is SASEGT. The ends were cut back, 10 bases at V and 8 bases at J, with 24 bases in the middle. The CDR3 DNA follows: TGTGCCACCCACGGCGCCGGCGCGCTGGGCGATGAGCAGTTCTTC. Protein product: CATHGAGALGDEQFF.

This clonotype has just a few counts. The rearrangement links TRBV19 to TRBJ1-5, with 7 nucleotides matching TRBD1. The CDR3 is 16 residues long. Per germline, CDR1 LNHDA and CDR2 SQIVND (reference sequence). V lost 3 bases, J lost 0 bases, and 5 bases stayed unmatched. The DNA for the CDR3 is TGTGCCAGTAGTATGGCGGGACAGATTAGCAATCAGCCCCAGCATTTT. Translation: CASSMAGQISNQPQHF.

This clonotype showed up many times. This chain uses TRBV2 with TRBJ1-4; D uncertain. Trimming shortened V by 4 bases and J by 3 bases, and 6 bases separated the two germline ends. Germline-derived CDR1 and CDR2 are SNHLY and FYNNEI. The CDR3 has 13 amino acids. CDR3 in DNA: TGTGCCAGCAGTGTGTATTCTAATGAAAAACTGTTTTTT. Protein product: CASSVYSNEKLFF.

The V gene is TRBV9, the J gene TRBJ1-2; 9 bases line up with TRBD1. V trimming: 3 bases; J trimming: 4 bases; junction bases outside the gene matches: 13. CDR1 is SGDLS and CDR2 is YYNGEE in the germline V gene. The CDR3 is 17 residues long. CDR3 protein: CASSASHRDRDPYGYTF. The CDR3 DNA follows: TGTGCCAGCAGCGCTAGCCACCGGGACAGGGATCCCTATGGCTACACCTTC. Full variable domain (remainder filled in from reference TRBV9 and TRBJ1-2): DSGVTQTPKHLITATGQRVTLRCSPRSGDLSVYWYQQSLDQGLQFLIQYYNGEERAKGNILERFSAQQFPDLHSELNLSSLELGDSALYFCASSASHRDRDPYGYTFGSGTRLTVV.

V is TRBV2 and J is TRBJ1-6; D might be TRBD1 (5 bases). V was pared by 6 bases and J by 5 bases, with 11 bases between. This CDR3 is built from 14 residues. The germline V gene has CDR1 SNHLY and CDR2 FYNNEI. This CDR3 is CASRPGPNNSPLHF. For the CDR3, the DNA is TGTGCCAGCAGACCGGGACCGAATAATTCACCCCTCCACTTT.

Ten or more counts support this clonotype. V is TRBV2 and J is TRBJ2-5; TRBD2 agrees at 8 bases. Germline V gives CDR1 SNHLY, CDR2 FYNNEI. Unmatched junction bases numbered 5, after V lost 0 bases and J lost 5 bases. The CDR3 spans 15 residues. The CDR3 loop reads CASSEARTSFETQYF. As DNA, the CDR3 is TGTGCCAGCAGTGAAGCGCGGACTAGCTTCGAGACCCAGTACTTC.

This clonotype was seen at least ten times. The V call is TRBV10-3, the J call TRBJ2-1, with TRBD2 matching 9 bases. J lost 12 bases, V lost 3 bases, and 9 bases had no gene match. There are 14 residues in the CDR3. Germline assignment: CDR1 ENHRY and CDR2 SYGVKD. The CDR3 sequence: CAISELAGGLGQFF. The CDR3 DNA is TGTGCCATCAGTGAACTAGCGGGTGGTCTGGGGCAGTTCTTC.

This clonotype has more than one count but fewer than ten. The chain couples TRBV5-8 to TRBJ1-2; 7 bases agree with TRBD1. The CDR3 length is 13 residues. Trimming took 4 bases from V and 8 from J; bases not matched to a gene: 8. Germline-derived CDR1 and CDR2 are SGHTS and YDEGEE. CDR3 DNA: TGTGCCAGCAGCCAACAGGGGCGACAAGGCTACACCTTC. This codes for CASSQQGRQGYTF.

For this clonotype: This may arise from a read error, as a much more abundant clone is one base away. The rearrangement links TRBV18 to TRBJ1-2, with 7 bases identical to TRBD1. J was trimmed by 8 bases and V by 4 bases; bases with no gene match: 16. The CDR3 covers 16 residues. The germline V gene encodes CDR1 KGHSH and CDR2 LQKENI. DNA for the CDR3: TGTGCCAGCTCACAGGAAAATCCTACTAGGGGGCGCGGCTACACCTTC. It codes for CASSQENPTRGRGYTF.

On this clonotype: This sequence may be a read error, since a much larger clone differs from it by one base. The chain uses TRBV6-1 and TRBJ2-5; 9 bases map to TRBD1. Germline trimming cut 6 bases from V and 4 bases from J; bases unmatched to any gene: 12. The germline gives CDR1 MNHNS, CDR2 SASEGT. The CDR3 extends over 16 amino acids. CDR3 sequence reads: CASSESTGTGRETQYF. The CDR3 DNA is TGTGCCAGCAGCGAGAGTACCGGGACAGGGAGAGAGACCCAGTACTTC.

This clonotype was seen ten or more times. The rearrangement links TRBV5-4 to TRBJ2-1; TRBD2 agrees at 11 bases. The CDR3 loop spans 16 amino acids. The germline V gene has CDR1 SGHNT and CDR2 YYREEE (reference sequence). The V segment lost 0 bases and the J segment 7 bases; nucleotides outside the gene matches: 6. Here the CDR3 DNA reads TGTGCCAGCAGCTTGGATAGCGGGAGGGCCGGTAATGAGCAGTTCTTC. It codes for CASSLDSGRAGNEQFF.

The J gene is TRBJ1-3, the V gene TRBV5-1, with D unresolved. V was clipped by 0 bases and J by 2 bases, with 12 bases between them. The CDR3 is 16 amino acids. Germline CDR1 SGHRS, CDR2 YFSETQ. The CDR3 protein is CASSLDSLGAGNTIYF. The CDR3 DNA sequence: TGCGCCAGCAGCTTGGACAGCTTGGGCGCTGGAAACACCATATATTTT.

This clonotype was seen ten or more times. In DNA form, the CDR3 reads TGCAGTGCTAGCCGGACTAGCGGGAGGAAGGAGACCCAGTACTTC. The encoded protein is CSASRTSGRKETQYF. This chain connects TRBV20-1 to TRBJ2-5; 14 bases map to TRBD2. CDR3 length: 15 amino acids. The V gene end was trimmed by 3 bases and the J gene end by 5 bases; junction bases not matched to a gene: 5. Germline V gives CDR1 DFQATT, CDR2 SNEGSKA (reference sequence).

This clonotype has at least ten counts. The chain recombines TRBV11-2 with TRBJ1-1, with D perhaps matching TRBD1 (5 bases). V lost 1 base to trimming and J lost 5 bases, with 17 bases between them. CDR3 size: 16 residues. Germline V lookup: CDR1 SGHAT, CDR2 FQNNGV. The CDR3 sequence is CASSLGVIAGGTEAFF. DNA of the CDR3: TGTGCCAGCAGCTTAGGAGTCATCGCGGGGGGGACTGAAGCTTTCTTT.

V is TRBV20-1 and J is TRBJ2-3, with 16 bases identical to TRBD2. Germline CDR1 reads DFQATT; CDR2 reads SNEGSKA (reference sequence). Trimming removed 1 base from V and 4 bases from J; junction bases left unmatched: 5. The length of the CDR3 is 17 residues. The CDR3 loop reads CSARVPGLAGGPDTQYF. The CDR3 DNA reads TGCAGTGCTAGAGTCCCGGGACTAGCGGGAGGGCCAGATACGCAGTATTTT.

This clonotype was observed many times. This chain uses TRBV5-1 with TRBJ2-7, with D perhaps assigned TRBD1 or TRBD2 (5 bases each). The V end lost 2 bases, the J end lost 2 bases, and 11 bases lay between the germline ends. Germline CDR1 SGHRS, CDR2 YFSETQ. The CDR3 is made up of 14 amino acids. CDR3 in amino acids: CASSFGLGAYEQYF. As DNA, the CDR3 is TGCGCCAGCAGCTTTGGCCTGGGGGCCTACGAGCAGTACTTC.

A single count supports this clonotype. Relative to the germline gene, one junction end is altered; a read error may explain this. The rearrangement links TRBV7-2 to TRBJ2-3; unclear D gene. This CDR3 region has 12 residues. Germline lookup yields CDR1 SGHTA and CDR2 FQGNSA. CDR3 nucleotide sequence: TGTGCCAGCGGCTTGGGTCGAGATACGCAGTATTTT. It encodes CASGLGRDTQYF.

In its sample, this clonotype was seen many times. This CDR3 reads CASSYQDRGNQPQHF. The CDR3 coding sequence is TGTGCCAGCAGCTACCAGGACAGGGGCAATCAGCCCCAGCATTTT. This rearrangement joins TRBV6-5 to TRBJ1-5, with 8 bases that match TRBD1. CDR1 is MNHEY and CDR2 is SVGAGI in the germline V gene. The CDR3 contains 15 residues. V was clipped by 6 bases and J by 2 bases; unmatched bases: 6.

The chain recombines TRBV29-1 with TRBJ2-1, with 11 bases that match TRBD1. The CDR3 extends over 15 amino acids. Germline CDR1 SQVTM, CDR2 ANQGSEA. With V trimmed by 4 bases and J by 4 bases, 6 bases remained unmatched. CDR3 loop: CSVAAGTGGYNEQFF. The CDR3 DNA is TGCAGCGTTGCGGCCGGGACAGGGGGATACAATGAGCAGTTCTTC.

At least ten counts were recorded for this clonotype. The rearrangement links TRBV20-1 to TRBJ2-3; weak D call: TRBD1 (5 bases). Trimming stripped 5 bases from V and 2 bases from J, with 8 bases between. The length of the CDR3 is 12 residues. Germline V gene lookup returns CDR1 DFQATT and CDR2 SNEGSKA (reference sequence). Here the CDR3 reads CSARQLTDTQYF. The CDR3 nucleotides read TGCAGTGCTCGACAGCTCACAGATACGCAGTATTTT.

On this clonotype: A much larger clone lies a single base off, so this may be a read error. V usage is TRBV3-1 and J usage is TRBJ2-1; D possibly corresponds to TRBD1 (6 bases). Germline lookup yields CDR1 LGHDT and CDR2 YNNKEL (reference sequence). CDR3 length: 15 residues. In DNA, the CDR3 is TGTGCCAGCAGCCGGTTTGAGGTGGGGGACAATGAGCAGTCCTTC. This gives the protein CASSRFEVGDNEQSF.

This clonotype was picked up many times. This sequence joins TRBV7-9 and TRBJ2-3; unclear D gene. Germline-derived CDR1 and CDR2 are SEHNR and FQNEAQ (reference sequence). Trimming cost V 1 base and J 1 base, with 9 bases left between them. There are 15 residues in the CDR3. In DNA form, the CDR3 reads TGTGCCAGCAGCTTAGGACCACGCCGCACAGATACGCAGTATTTT. It codes for CASSLGPRRTDTQYF.

This clonotype was found many times. This chain connects TRBV20-1 to TRBJ2-7; the match to TRBD2 covers 8 bases. Germline V gene sequence: CDR1 DFQATT, CDR2 SNEGSKA (reference sequence). The CDR3 consists of 13 residues. V was clipped by 5 bases and J by 3 bases; unmatched bases: 6. The CDR3 DNA is TGCAGTGCTTATAGCGGGACTTTCTACGAGCAGTACTTC. It translates to CSAYSGTFYEQYF.